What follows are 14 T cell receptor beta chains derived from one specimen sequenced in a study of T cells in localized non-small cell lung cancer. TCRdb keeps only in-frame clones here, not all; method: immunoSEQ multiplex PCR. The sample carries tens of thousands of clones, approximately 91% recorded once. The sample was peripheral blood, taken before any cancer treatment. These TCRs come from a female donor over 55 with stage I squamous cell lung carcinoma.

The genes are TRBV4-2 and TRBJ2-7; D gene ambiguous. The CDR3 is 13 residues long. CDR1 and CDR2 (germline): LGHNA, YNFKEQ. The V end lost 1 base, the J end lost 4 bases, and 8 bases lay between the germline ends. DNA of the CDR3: TGTGCCAGCAGCCAAGTGGAGCATTACGAGCAGTACTTC. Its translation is CASSQVEHYEQYF.

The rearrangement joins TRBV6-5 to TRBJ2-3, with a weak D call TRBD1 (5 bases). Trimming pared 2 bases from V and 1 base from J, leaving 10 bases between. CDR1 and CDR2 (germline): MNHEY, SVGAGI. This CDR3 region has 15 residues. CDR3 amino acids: CASSYRGAGTDTQYF. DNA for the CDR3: TGTGCCAGCAGTTACAGGGGCGCGGGCACAGATACGCAGTATTTT.

CDR3 sequence (DNA): TGTGCCAGCAGCGTAGTCCCTAGCGGTTCGTCCTACAATGAGCAGTTCTTC. This gives the protein CASSVVPSGSSYNEQFF. The chain links TRBV9 to TRBJ2-1, with 7 bases matching TRBD2. The V gene's germline CDR1 is SGDLS and CDR2 YYNGEE. CDR3 length: 17 amino acids. V trimming: 0 bases; J trimming: 1 base; junction bases outside the gene matches: 7.

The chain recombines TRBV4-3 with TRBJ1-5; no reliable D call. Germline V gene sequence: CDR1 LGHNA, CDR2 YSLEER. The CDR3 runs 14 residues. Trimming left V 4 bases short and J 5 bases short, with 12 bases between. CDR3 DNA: TGCGCCAGCAGCCCTGCTTTATGGGATCAGCCCCAGCATTTT. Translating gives CASSPALWDQPQHF.

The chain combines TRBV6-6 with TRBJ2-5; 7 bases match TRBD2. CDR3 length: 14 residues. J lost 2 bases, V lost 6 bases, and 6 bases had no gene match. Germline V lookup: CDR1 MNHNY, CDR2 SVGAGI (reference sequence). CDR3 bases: TGTGCCAGCAGGACCGGGACTACACAAGAGACCCAGTACTTC. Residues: CASRTGTTQETQYF.

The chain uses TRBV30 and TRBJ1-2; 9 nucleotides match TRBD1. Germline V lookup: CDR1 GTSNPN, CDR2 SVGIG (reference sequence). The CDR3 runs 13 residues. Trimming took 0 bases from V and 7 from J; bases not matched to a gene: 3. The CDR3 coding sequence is TGTGCCTGGAGTGTGAACAGGGGGCCTGGCTACACCTTC. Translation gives CAWSVNRGPGYTF.

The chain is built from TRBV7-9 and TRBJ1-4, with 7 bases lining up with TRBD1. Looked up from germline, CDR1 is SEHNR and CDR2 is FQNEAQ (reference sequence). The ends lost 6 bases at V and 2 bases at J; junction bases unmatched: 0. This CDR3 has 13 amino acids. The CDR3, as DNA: TGTGCCAGCAGAGGGGGCACTAATGAAAAACTGTTTTTT. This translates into CASRGGTNEKLFF. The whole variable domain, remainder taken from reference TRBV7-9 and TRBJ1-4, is DTGVSQNPRHKITKRGQNVTFRCDPISEHNRLYWYRQTLGQGPEFLTYFQNEAQLEKSRLLSDRFSAERPKGSFSTLEIQRTEQGDSAMYLCASRGGTNEKLFFGSGTQLSVL.

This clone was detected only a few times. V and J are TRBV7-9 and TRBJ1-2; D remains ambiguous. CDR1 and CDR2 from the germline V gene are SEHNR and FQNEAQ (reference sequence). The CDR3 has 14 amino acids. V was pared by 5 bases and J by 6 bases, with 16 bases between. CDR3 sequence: CASSARGGADGYTF. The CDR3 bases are TGTGCCAGCAGCGCGCGCGGCGGCGCCGATGGCTACACCTTC.

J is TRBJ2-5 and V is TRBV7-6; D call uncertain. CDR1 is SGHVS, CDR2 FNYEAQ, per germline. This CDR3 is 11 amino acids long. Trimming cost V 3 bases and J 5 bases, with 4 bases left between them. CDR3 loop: CASSFRETQYF. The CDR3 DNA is TGTGCCAGCAGCTTTCGGGAGACCCAGTACTTC.

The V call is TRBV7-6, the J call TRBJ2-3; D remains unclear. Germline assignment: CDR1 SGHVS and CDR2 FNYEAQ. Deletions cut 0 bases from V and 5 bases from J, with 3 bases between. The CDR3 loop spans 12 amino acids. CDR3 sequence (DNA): TGTGCCAGCAGCTTAGCGCTAGATACGCAGTATTTT. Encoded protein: CASSLALDTQYF.

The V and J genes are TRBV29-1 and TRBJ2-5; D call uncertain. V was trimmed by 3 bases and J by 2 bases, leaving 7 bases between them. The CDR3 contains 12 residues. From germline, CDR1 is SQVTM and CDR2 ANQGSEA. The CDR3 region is CSVDRQQETQYF. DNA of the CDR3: TGCAGCGTTGATCGGCAACAAGAGACCCAGTACTTC.

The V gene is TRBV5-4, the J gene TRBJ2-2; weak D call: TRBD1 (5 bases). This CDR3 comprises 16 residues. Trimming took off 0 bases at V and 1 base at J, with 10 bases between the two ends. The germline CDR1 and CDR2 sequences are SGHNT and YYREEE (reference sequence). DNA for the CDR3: TGTGCCAGCAGCTTGGAGGGCAGGGTGAACACCGGGGAGCTGTTTTTT. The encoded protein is CASSLEGRVNTGELFF. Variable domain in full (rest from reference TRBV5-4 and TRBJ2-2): ETGVTQSPTHLIKTRGQQVTLRCSSQSGHNTVSWYQQALGQGPQFIFQYYREEENGRGNFPPRFSGLQFPNYSSELNVNALELDDSALYLCASSLEGRVNTGELFFGEGSRLTVL.

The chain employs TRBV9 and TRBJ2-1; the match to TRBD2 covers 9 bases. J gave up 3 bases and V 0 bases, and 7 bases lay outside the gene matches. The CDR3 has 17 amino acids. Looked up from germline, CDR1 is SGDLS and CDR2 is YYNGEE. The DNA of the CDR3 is TGTGCCAGCAGCGTAGCACATAGCGGGAGAGGCTACAATGAGCAGTTCTTC. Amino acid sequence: CASSVAHSGRGYNEQFF.

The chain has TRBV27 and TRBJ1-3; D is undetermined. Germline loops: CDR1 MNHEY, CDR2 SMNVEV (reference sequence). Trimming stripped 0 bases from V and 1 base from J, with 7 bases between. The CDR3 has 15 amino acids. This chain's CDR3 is CASSLSWVSGNTIYF. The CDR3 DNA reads TGTGCCAGCAGTTTATCGTGGGTATCTGGAAACACCATATATTTT.